This T cell receptor beta chain derives from a study of cytomegalovirus exposure and HLA in healthy donors. Overall study findings and caveats: As was reported, the classifier diagnosed cytomegalovirus status with high specificity and sensitivity.

V was cut by 6 bases and J by 4 bases, with 16 bases left in between. The CDR3 is 15 residues long. CDR1 MNHNY and CDR2 SVGAGI come from the germline V gene (reference sequence). The repertoire was sequenced with immunoSEQ multiplex PCR; TCRdb's copy has only in-frame clones and lacks some. The table lists 280,000 or so clones, roughly 90% of them singletons. Details on this clone: The antigen is unknown.

The origin of this receptor is a woman under 30 in good health and CMV-seronegative. The chain couples TRBV6-6 to TRBJ1-5; possibly TRBD1 for D (5 bases). Material for sequencing was PBMCs. CDR3 sequence reads: CASSGGRSRNQPQHF. DNA of the CDR3: TGTGCCAGCAGCGGGGGACGGAGCAGAAATCAGCCCCAGCATTTT.